The entry below describes one T cell receptor beta chain. The CDR3 consists of 16 residues. Per germline, CDR1 MNHNS and CDR2 SASEGT. The V segment lost 4 bases and the J segment 2 bases; nucleotides outside the gene matches: 7. Measured with immunoSEQ multiplex PCR; TCRdb has only the in-frame clones, and not every one. Of 150,000 to 200,000 clones in the sample, around 88% were seen once. The data are from a study of blood T cell repertoires in COVID-19. About the study: From T cells, B-cell-depleted T cells, or PBMCs came the material, which was cDNA or gDNA.

The sequenced material came from peripheral blood. This sequence joins TRBV6-1 and TRBJ2-3, with 9 bases that match TRBD2. This TCR was recovered from a human donor in a cohort sampled during active COVID-19. CDR3 in DNA: TGTGCCAGCAGTGGCCCGACTAGCGGACTCACAGATACGCAGTATTTT. It yields the protein CASSGPTSGLTDTQYF.